These 18 T cell receptor beta chains were all obtained from the same sample, sequenced in a study of T cell repertoires in cytomegalovirus infection. Antigens for these TCRs are unknown. TCRdb re-derived calls from the reads in MiXCR, one entry per CDR3 protein. The sample lists fewer than 650,000 distinct CDR3 sequences, 35% to 50% occurring once. Sequencing was performed on cultured PBMCs, taken from culture after CMV antigen stimulation. These receptors were taken from a human donor in good health (CMV status not recorded). Some clones in this sample may be carry-over from other donors' samples.

The genes are TRBV15 and TRBJ2-5; a weak D match, TRBD1 (6 bases). V shed 6 bases and J shed 2 bases, with 16 bases lying between them. This CDR3 spans 15 amino acids. Per the germline V gene, CDR1 is LNHNV and CDR2 is YYDKDF (reference sequence). This chain's CDR3 is CATRRQAQSQETQYF. DNA for the CDR3: TGTGCCACCAGGAGACAGGCGCAGAGTCAAGAGACCCAGTACTTC.

The table lists this clonotype with a few counts. This chain links TRBV19 with TRBJ1-4; 9 bases fit TRBD1. This CDR3 spans 17 amino acids. The ends lost 7 bases at V and 6 bases at J; junction bases unmatched: 15. Germline loops: CDR1 LNHDA, CDR2 SQIVND (reference sequence). The CDR3 loop reads CASTPGTGRSEDEKLFF. For the CDR3, the DNA is TGTGCCAGTACCCCCGGGACAGGGAGGTCGGAGGATGAAAAACTGTTTTTT.

The chain links TRBV29-1 to TRBJ1-1, with D unresolved. V gave up 7 bases and J gave up 1 base, with 4 bases separating them. This CDR3 spans 10 amino acids. Per the germline V gene, CDR1 is SQVTM and CDR2 is ANQGSEA. For the CDR3, the DNA is TGCAGCGCACAGAACACTGAAGCTTTCTTT. Protein sequence: CSAQNTEAFF. The entire variable domain, with the rest obtained from reference TRBV29-1 and TRBJ1-1, is as follows: SAVISQKPSRDICQRGTSLTIQCQVDSQVTMMFWYRQQPGQSLTLIATANQGSEATYESGFVIDKFPISRPNLTFSTLTVSNMSPEDSSIYLCSAQNTEAFFGQGTRLTVV.

This chain uses TRBV20-1 with TRBJ2-7; 7 nucleotides match TRBD2. Germline CDR1 and CDR2: DFQATT and SNEGSKA (reference sequence). J gave up 0 bases and V 3 bases, and 5 bases lay outside the gene matches. This CDR3 comprises 14 residues. The CDR3: CSASPGGSSYEQYF. CDR3 bases: TGCAGTGCTAGCCCCGGGGGGAGCTCCTACGAGCAGTACTTC.

The table lists this clonotype with a few counts. The gene calls are TRBV28 and TRBJ2-1; D is uncertain. Trimming removed 3 bases at V and 5 bases at J, with 11 bases between. The CDR3 runs 14 residues. Germline CDR1 MDHEN, CDR2 SYDVKM. CDR3 sequence (DNA): TGTGCCAGCAGTTTCTTGGCAGACAACAATGAGCAGTTCTTC. It yields the protein CASSFLADNNEQFF.

In this sample, this clonotype turned up many times. The chain couples TRBV7-2 to TRBJ1-4, with TRBD1 as a possible D gene (6 bases). Trimming took off 1 base at V and 10 bases at J, with 22 bases between the two ends. This CDR3 region has 17 residues. Germline loops: CDR1 SGHTA, CDR2 FQGNSA. The CDR3 region has the DNA TGTGCCAGCAGCTTAGGGGGTTCGACAGGCCGGGGAGGAAAACTGTTTTTT. Translation: CASSLGGSTGRGGKLFF.

This clonotype has just a few counts. This chain joins TRBV6-5 and TRBJ1-5, with TRBD1 identical over 9 bases. The CDR3 contains 17 residues. Per germline, CDR1 MNHEY and CDR2 SVGAGI. V lost 4 bases to trimming and J lost 2 bases; unmatched junction nucleotides: 9. CDR3 sequence reads: CASSSDRGAIGNQPQHF. CDR3 bases: TGTGCCAGCAGTTCGGACAGGGGAGCCATTGGCAATCAGCCCCAGCATTTT.

This clonotype was counted at least ten times. This rearrangement joins TRBV7-2 to TRBJ2-3, with a tentative D call TRBD1 (7 bases). The germline gives CDR1 SGHTA, CDR2 FQGNSA. This CDR3 comprises 16 residues. V was cut by 2 bases and J by 6 bases, with 18 bases left in between. The CDR3 coding sequence is TGTGCCAGCAGCTTAATCGGGGCAGGGGGGCAGGATACGCAGTATTTT. This gives the protein CASSLIGAGGQDTQYF.

The V and J genes are TRBV20-1 and TRBJ2-3; 7 positions match TRBD2. CDR3 length: 15 residues. The V and J ends lost 6 bases and 3 bases, in that order; junction bases with no gene match: 12. From germline, CDR1 is DFQATT and CDR2 SNEGSKA (reference sequence). The CDR3 DNA is TGCAGTGCGCCGGAGGTGCGGGGGATTACAGATACGCAGTATTTT. Amino acids: CSAPEVRGITDTQYF.

The chain combines TRBV20-1 with TRBJ2-7, with 9 positions matching TRBD1. The CDR3 has 14 residues. Germline assignment: CDR1 DFQATT and CDR2 SNEGSKA (reference sequence). V lost 6 bases to trimming and J lost 3 bases; unmatched junction nucleotides: 9. CDR3 nucleotide sequence: TGCAGTGCGAGCCGGGACAGGGATTTCTACGAGCAGTACTTC. It codes for CSASRDRDFYEQYF.

CDR3 in DNA: TGTGCCAGCAGCTTCGGGATCGAGCCCCAGCATTTT. It specifies CASSFGIEPQHF. V usage is TRBV7-6 and J usage is TRBJ1-5; D is undetermined. Germline-derived CDR1 and CDR2 are SGHVS and FNYEAQ. The V end was cut by 3 bases, the J end by 8 bases, with 8 bases between. This CDR3 has 12 residues.

This clonotype turned up a few times. The chain has TRBV7-8 and TRBJ2-1; D may be TRBD2 (5 bases). Trimming removed 0 bases from V and 3 bases from J, with 12 bases in between. In germline, CDR1 is SGHVS, CDR2 FQNEAQ. The CDR3 spans 16 residues. The CDR3 sequence: CASSLARRRLYNEQFF. The CDR3 nucleotides read TGTGCCAGCAGCTTAGCGCGACGGAGGCTCTACAATGAGCAGTTCTTC.

J is TRBJ1-1 and V is TRBV7-6; no reliable D call. This CDR3 spans 11 amino acids. Trimming removed 4 bases at V and 11 bases at J, with 11 bases between. The germline CDR1 and CDR2 sequences are SGHVS and FNYEAQ. CDR3 DNA: TGTGCCAGCAGCTCCAGTAGACGGGCTTTCTTT. Translating gives CASSSSRRAFF.

This clonotype was detected a few times. This chain connects TRBV10-3 to TRBJ2-3; D is undetermined. V was pared by 8 bases and J by 0 bases, with 9 bases between. Germline values: CDR1 ENHRY, CDR2 SYGVKD. The CDR3 loop spans 13 amino acids. The CDR3 region is CAIGVGSTDTQYF. CDR3 bases: TGTGCCATCGGTGTCGGTAGCACAGATACGCAGTATTTT.

The sample holds a few counts of this clonotype. V usage is TRBV11-2 and J usage is TRBJ2-1, with 12 bases matching TRBD2. The germline V gene encodes CDR1 SGHAT and CDR2 FQNNGV. CDR3 length: 15 amino acids. V trimming: 3 bases; J trimming: 7 bases; junction bases outside the gene matches: 4. In DNA, the CDR3 is TGTGCCAGCAGCTTCGGGACTAGCGGGTTAAATGAGCAGTTCTTC. This encodes CASSFGTSGLNEQFF.

This chain uses TRBV19 with TRBJ2-2; tentatively, D is TRBD2 (6 bases). Trimming took 7 bases from V and 4 from J, leaving 13 bases between them. CDR1 is LNHDA, CDR2 SQIVND, per germline (reference sequence). CDR3 length: 14 residues. CDR3 sequence (DNA): TGTGCCAGTATTACCGGGGGACTCACCGGGGAGCTGTTTTTT. Its protein product is CASITGGLTGELFF.

This chain's CDR3 is CASSFGSAATYEQYF. CDR3 coding DNA: TGTGCCAGCAGCTTTGGGTCGGCGGCGACCTACGAGCAGTACTTC. V is TRBV11-3 and J is TRBJ2-7, with D uncertain. Germline V lookup: CDR1 SGHNT, CDR2 YENEEA. This CDR3 spans 15 amino acids. V was clipped by 3 bases and J by 2 bases, with 14 bases between them.

This rearrangement joins TRBV27 to TRBJ1-6; D unresolved. In germline, CDR1 is MNHEY, CDR2 SMNVEV (reference sequence). Trimming removed 2 bases from V and 7 bases from J, with 6 bases in between. The CDR3 spans 13 residues. Here the CDR3 reads CASSLEWNSPLHF. The CDR3 nucleotides read TGTGCCAGCAGTTTAGAGTGGAATTCACCCCTCCACTTT.